The 32 T cell receptor beta chains below all came from one sample that was sequenced in a study of T cells in Graves' hyperthyroidism and ophthalmopathy. From RNA transcripts, TCR beta CDR3 regions were amplified. The HTBI primer set drove a first-round RT-PCR of the TCR CDR3. MiXCR, applied by TCRdb to the multiplex PCR reads, yields one record per CDR3 protein. The sample carries roughly 330,000 distinct CDR3 sequences, 16% recorded once. The specimen was blood. These receptors were taken from a man between 25 and 39 years old with Graves' hyperthyroidism.

The table lists this clonotype with many counts. The rearrangement uses TRBV5-5 and TRBJ1-5; D is perhaps TRBD1 (5 bases). V lost 0 bases and J 9 bases, leaving 16 bases between the germline ends. Looked up from germline, CDR1 is SGHKS and CDR2 is YYEKEE (reference sequence). The length of the CDR3 is 15 residues. In nucleotides, the CDR3 is TGTGCCAGCAGCTTGGCCGGGGATCCGGGGGGGCCCCAGCATTTT. Translation: CASSLAGDPGGPQHF.

In its sample, this clonotype was seen many times. The chain employs TRBV5-1 and TRBJ2-1; D gene uncertain. The CDR3 extends over 15 amino acids. Trimming pared 0 bases from V and 3 bases from J, leaving 10 bases between. Germline CDR1 SGHRS, CDR2 YFSETQ. CDR3: CASSLGELDYNEQFF. The CDR3 DNA reads TGCGCCAGCAGCTTGGGGGAATTAGACTACAATGAGCAGTTCTTC.

The sample holds a few counts of this clonotype. A junction end diverges from the germline sequence, so it may reflect a read error. The CDR3 reads CTSSEVNTGELFF. CDR3 sequence (DNA): TGTACCAGCAGTGAAGTTAACACCGGGGAGCTGTTTTTT. The V gene is TRBV6-1, the J gene TRBJ2-2; no clear D gene. The CDR3 runs 13 residues. Germline V lookup: CDR1 MNHNS, CDR2 SASEGT.

This clonotype came up a few times. J is TRBJ2-3 and V is TRBV10-3; D uncertain. Trimming took 11 bases from V and 2 from J, leaving 11 bases between them. This CDR3 region has 12 residues. CDR1 is ENHRY and CDR2 is SYGVKD in the germline V gene. CDR3 region: CALFGNTDTQYF. In DNA, the CDR3 is TGTGCCCTCTTCGGAAACACAGATACGCAGTATTTT.

This clonotype was detected a few times. The chain links TRBV7-2 to TRBJ2-1; TRBD2 agrees at 8 bases. V lost 1 base, J lost 10 bases, and 12 bases stayed unmatched. The CDR3 length is 16 residues. Germline CDR1 and CDR2: SGHTA and FQGNSA. The CDR3 DNA follows: TGTGCCAGCAGCTTAGTCGGCGGGAGGAATGATAAAGAGCAGTTCTTC. As protein: CASSLVGGRNDKEQFF.

There are a few counts of this clonotype. The V gene is TRBV18, the J gene TRBJ2-1, with 7 bases lining up with TRBD2. Germline CDR1 is KGHSH and CDR2 is LQKENI. The CDR3 is 14 amino acids. V shed 7 bases and J 0 bases; nucleotides not matched to a gene: 3. The CDR3 DNA reads as TGTGCCAGCTGGGGGGGGAGCTCCTACAATGAGCAGTTCTTC. Its translation: CASWGGSSYNEQFF. The full variable domain, completed using reference TRBV18 and TRBJ2-1, is NAGVMQNPRHLVRRRGQEARLRCSPMKGHSHVYWYRQLPEEGLKFMVYLQKENIIDESGMPKERFSAEFPKEGPSILRIQQVVRGDSAAYFCASWGGSSYNEQFFGPGTRLTVL.

This clonotype showed up many times. The gene calls are TRBV2 and TRBJ2-3, with D perhaps given as TRBD1 or TRBD2 (5 bases each). CDR3 size: 14 residues. Looked up from germline, CDR1 is SNHLY and CDR2 is FYNNEI. V lost 11 bases to trimming and J lost 0 bases, with 15 bases between them. The CDR3 spells CASRQRGSTDTQYF. In nucleotides, the CDR3 is TGTGCCTCACGACAGAGAGGGAGCACAGATACGCAGTATTTT.

The chain has TRBV5-1 and TRBJ1-6; TRBD1 matches 8 bases. V shed 3 bases and J 6 bases; nucleotides not matched to a gene: 2. Germline-derived CDR1 and CDR2 are SGHRS and YFSETQ. This CDR3 is built from 14 residues. The CDR3 here is CASSSGGFNSPLHF. Here the CDR3 DNA reads TGCGCCAGCAGCTCAGGGGGCTTTAATTCACCCCTCCACTTT.

In this sample, this clonotype turned up many times. The gene calls are TRBV2 and TRBJ2-5; TRBD1 matches at 7 bases. Germline CDR1 reads SNHLY; CDR2 reads FYNNEI. The CDR3 extends over 13 amino acids. The ends lost 8 bases at V and 4 bases at J; junction bases unmatched: 7. The CDR3, as DNA: TGTGCCAGCGGCCAGGGGGAAGGAGAGACCCAGTACTTC. Translation: CASGQGEGETQYF.

At least ten counts were recorded for this clonotype. V is TRBV20-1 and J is TRBJ2-7, with a tentative D call TRBD1 (5 bases). V was trimmed by 6 bases and J by 1 base, leaving 10 bases between them. The V gene's germline CDR1 is DFQATT and CDR2 SNEGSKA (reference sequence). This CDR3 has 12 amino acids. CDR3 sequence (DNA): TGCAGTGCCGATGGGGCTTCCTACGAGCAGTACTTC. Protein: CSADGASYEQYF.

This clonotype was detected many times. This chain joins TRBV6-1 and TRBJ1-5; D gene ambiguous. V was pared by 6 bases and J by 0 bases, with 12 bases between. CDR3 length: 15 amino acids. The germline V gene has CDR1 MNHNS and CDR2 SASEGT. CDR3 loop: CASRRRTNSNQPQHF. CDR3 coding DNA: TGTGCCAGCAGGCGACGCACAAATAGCAATCAGCCCCAGCATTTT.

There are many counts of this clonotype. V usage is TRBV24-1 and J usage is TRBJ2-2; 9 bases agree with TRBD1. The germline V gene has CDR1 KGHDR and CDR2 SFDVKD. Losses at the gene ends were 2 bases for V and 8 bases for J; bases not matched to a gene: 8. CDR3 length: 16 residues. CDR3 protein: CATSDSGTGLSGELFF. DNA for the CDR3: TGTGCCACCAGTGATTCCGGGACAGGGCTCTCGGGGGAGCTGTTTTTT.

A note on this clonotype: A much larger clonotype is one base distant, so this may be a read error. The rearrangement uses TRBV20-1 and TRBJ2-5, with D possibly being TRBD1 (5 bases). The germline V gene encodes CDR1 DFQATT and CDR2 SNEGSKA (reference sequence). The CDR3 contains 14 residues. CDR3 protein: CSARDRQGKETRYF. The CDR3 nucleotides are TGCAGTGCTAGAGATAGGCAGGGCAAAGAGACCCGGTACTTC.

This clonotype was detected many times. The chain couples TRBV29-1 to TRBJ2-6; D not resolved. Trimming removed 6 bases at V and 0 bases at J, with 15 bases between. Per the germline V gene, CDR1 is SQVTM and CDR2 is ANQGSEA. This CDR3 contains 16 residues. CDR3 loop: CSVQGSSVSGANVLTF. Written as DNA, the CDR3 is TGCAGCGTACAAGGGTCAAGTGTCTCTGGGGCCAACGTCCTGACTTTC.

V gene TRBV18 combines with J gene TRBJ1-5, with D uncertain. V was trimmed by 1 base and J by 3 bases, leaving 7 bases between them. The CDR3 covers 14 residues. Germline lookup yields CDR1 KGHSH and CDR2 LQKENI. The CDR3 DNA sequence: TGTGCCAGCTCACCACTACAGTTCAATCAGCCCCAGCATTTT. As protein: CASSPLQFNQPQHF.

A word on this clonotype: This could be a read error, since a much larger clone is one nucleotide away. The chain has TRBV7-3 and TRBJ2-2; 9 nucleotides line up with TRBD1. This CDR3 comprises 15 residues. Germline values: CDR1 SGHTA, CDR2 FQGTGA. DNA for the CDR3: TGTGCCAGCAGCCCACAGGGGGCGGTCTTCGGGGAGCTGCTTTTT. Translated, it gives CASSPQGAVFGELLF.

This clonotype occurred many times. The chain is built from TRBV3-1 and TRBJ2-3; D is tentatively TRBD1 or TRBD2 (5 bases each). Germline V gene data show CDR1 as LGHDT and CDR2 as YNNKEL (reference sequence). V lost 0 bases and J 6 bases, leaving 13 bases between the germline ends. CDR3 size: 15 residues. In DNA, the CDR3 is TGTGCCAGCAGCCAAGATGGGACCCTGGGGGATACGCAGTATTTT. Translating gives CASSQDGTLGDTQYF.

This clonotype appeared many times. The chain joins TRBV29-1 to TRBJ1-1, with a possible D match to TRBD1 (5 bases). The germline V and J ends were trimmed by 4 bases and 7 bases, with 13 bases remaining between them. Per the germline V gene, CDR1 is SQVTM and CDR2 is ANQGSEA. The CDR3 is 12 residues long. The CDR3 sequence: CSVARAGIEAFF. CDR3 nucleotide sequence: TGCAGCGTTGCCAGGGCGGGGATTGAAGCTTTCTTT.

A few counts support this clonotype. The chain recombines TRBV10-1 with TRBJ2-6, with TRBD1 matching over 9 bases. This CDR3 contains 18 residues. Germline CDR1 is WNHNN and CDR2 is SYGVQD (reference sequence). Losses at the gene ends were 4 bases for V and 1 base for J; bases not matched to a gene: 8. The CDR3 DNA is TGCGCCAGCAGTGTTTCGGGACAGGGTTCTTCTGGGGCCAACGTCCTGACTTTC. Translation: CASSVSGQGSSGANVLTF.

This clonotype occurred many times. This chain joins TRBV11-2 and TRBJ2-7; the match to TRBD2 covers 9 bases. CDR3 length: 16 amino acids. CDR1 and CDR2 (germline): SGHAT, FQNNGV. J gave up 5 bases and V 3 bases, and 11 bases lay outside the gene matches. The CDR3 here is CASSFGLAGPPDEQYF. The CDR3 DNA reads TGTGCCAGCAGCTTCGGGCTAGCGGGACCCCCGGACGAGCAGTACTTC.

This clonotype was observed many times. CDR3 loop: CASSYSDLALPYNEQFF. The CDR3 region has the DNA TGTGCCAGCAGTTACTCGGATCTAGCGTTACCCTACAATGAGCAGTTCTTC. The chain carries TRBV6-2 or TRBV6-3 and TRBJ2-1, with D perhaps matching TRBD2 (6 bases). The V end lost 0 bases, the J end lost 2 bases, and 14 bases lay between the germline ends. This CDR3 contains 17 residues. Looked up from germline, CDR1 is MNHEY and CDR2 is SVGEGT.

This clonotype has just a few counts. The V call is TRBV9, the J call TRBJ2-1; TRBD2 aligns across 14 bases. Germline V gene lookup returns CDR1 SGDLS and CDR2 YYNGEE. The V segment lost 6 bases and the J segment 5 bases; nucleotides outside the gene matches: 4. This CDR3 comprises 15 residues. In DNA form, the CDR3 reads TGTGCCAGCACCACGGGACTAGCGGGGGACAATGAGCAGTTCTTC. Protein: CASTTGLAGDNEQFF.

The rearrangement uses TRBV19 and TRBJ2-5; the D gene is possibly TRBD1 (5 bases). In germline, CDR1 is LNHDA, CDR2 SQIVND (reference sequence). The V end lost 5 bases, the J end lost 7 bases, and 20 bases lay between the germline ends. This CDR3 is 15 amino acids long. In DNA form, the CDR3 reads TGTGCCAGTAGTGGAACACCTCTGGGAAGGGGGACCCAGTACTTC. Its translation: CASSGTPLGRGTQYF.

This clonotype was observed many times. The chain has TRBV3-1 and TRBJ2-1; a possible D gene is TRBD2 (5 bases). Trimming stripped 6 bases from V and 7 bases from J, with 16 bases between. Germline CDR1 is LGHDT and CDR2 is YNNKEL (reference sequence). This CDR3 region has 14 residues. The CDR3: CASSLSSSGNEQFF. CDR3 in DNA: TGTGCCAGCAGTCTGTCCTCGTCGGGGAATGAGCAGTTCTTC.

Turning to this clonotype: At one end the junction does not follow the germline gene, possibly because of a read error. V usage is TRBV11-3 and J usage is TRBJ2-1; D is perhaps TRBD2 (6 bases). The V gene's germline CDR1 is SGHNT and CDR2 YENEEA. The CDR3 loop spans 16 amino acids. CDR3 residues: CACSDRASASYNEQFF. DNA for the CDR3: TGTGCCTGCAGCGACCGGGCTAGCGCATCCTACAATGAGCAGTTCTTC.

Regarding this clonotype: This clone may be a read error of a much larger clone one base away. The chain uses TRBV7-2 and TRBJ2-1; D call uncertain. Germline V gene lookup returns CDR1 SGHTA and CDR2 FQGNSA. The CDR3 loop spans 13 amino acids. The germline V and J ends were trimmed by 4 bases and 10 bases, with 14 bases remaining between them. The CDR3 loop reads CASSSQMAGEQFF. The DNA for the CDR3 is TGTGCCAGCAGCTCTCAAATGGCAGGCGAGCAGTTCTTC.

This clonotype was counted only a few times. The chain combines TRBV7-8 with TRBJ2-2; a weak D match, TRBD2 (6 bases). CDR1 is SGHVS and CDR2 is FQNEAQ in the germline V gene. The V gene lost 1 base and the J gene lost 6 bases, with 12 bases spanning the gap. The CDR3 has 15 amino acids. The CDR3 DNA sequence: TGTGCCAGCAGCTTAGTAGTTGGAGGGTCCGGGGAGCTGTTTTTT. This codes for CASSLVVGGSGELFF.

The sample holds a few counts of this clonotype. The chain carries TRBV27 and TRBJ1-5; D perhaps matches TRBD1 (6 bases). The ends were cut back, 4 bases at V and 1 base at J, with 11 bases in the middle. This CDR3 is built from 15 residues. Germline lookup yields CDR1 MNHEY and CDR2 SMNVEV (reference sequence). The CDR3 DNA follows: TGTGCCAGCAGTTGGGGCAGGGGAAGCAATCAGCCCCAGCATTTT. Translation: CASSWGRGSNQPQHF.

This clonotype appeared many times. The gene calls are TRBV24-1 and TRBJ2-1, with a tentative D call TRBD2 (6 bases). The CDR3 covers 16 residues. Trimming shortened V by 5 bases and J by 2 bases, and 15 bases separated the two germline ends. Germline V CDR1 and CDR2: KGHDR, SFDVKD. The CDR3 is CATSGGGAGPYNEQFF. The DNA of the CDR3 is TGTGCCACCAGTGGCGGAGGGGCCGGCCCCTACAATGAGCAGTTCTTC.

This clonotype was found many times. The chain has TRBV2 and TRBJ2-3; D is perhaps TRBD2 (5 bases). The germline CDR1 and CDR2 sequences are SNHLY and FYNNEI. V was pared by 1 base and J by 0 bases, with 11 bases between. The CDR3 runs to 16 residues. The CDR3: CASSEGATGSTDTQYF. CDR3 nucleotide sequence: TGTGCCAGCAGTGAAGGGGCTACGGGAAGCACAGATACGCAGTATTTT.

This clonotype showed up just a few times. The chain combines TRBV20-1 with TRBJ1-4; D may be TRBD1 (5 bases). Germline V gene data show CDR1 as DFQATT and CDR2 as SNEGSKA (reference sequence). This CDR3 has 14 residues. V gave up 1 base and J gave up 8 bases, with 14 bases separating them. CDR3 DNA: TGCAGTGCTAGAGCCGGGACCCGAGGGGAAAAACTGTTTTTT. Its protein product is CSARAGTRGEKLFF.

This clonotype was detected ten times or more. The V call is TRBV24-1, the J call TRBJ2-1; TRBD2 aligns across 9 bases. Germline V CDR1 and CDR2: KGHDR, SFDVKD. This CDR3 spans 14 amino acids. J gave up 9 bases and V 3 bases, and 5 bases lay outside the gene matches. Here the CDR3 reads CATSDPSGRFEQFF. The DNA of the CDR3 is TGTGCCACCAGTGATCCAAGCGGGAGGTTTGAGCAGTTCTTC.